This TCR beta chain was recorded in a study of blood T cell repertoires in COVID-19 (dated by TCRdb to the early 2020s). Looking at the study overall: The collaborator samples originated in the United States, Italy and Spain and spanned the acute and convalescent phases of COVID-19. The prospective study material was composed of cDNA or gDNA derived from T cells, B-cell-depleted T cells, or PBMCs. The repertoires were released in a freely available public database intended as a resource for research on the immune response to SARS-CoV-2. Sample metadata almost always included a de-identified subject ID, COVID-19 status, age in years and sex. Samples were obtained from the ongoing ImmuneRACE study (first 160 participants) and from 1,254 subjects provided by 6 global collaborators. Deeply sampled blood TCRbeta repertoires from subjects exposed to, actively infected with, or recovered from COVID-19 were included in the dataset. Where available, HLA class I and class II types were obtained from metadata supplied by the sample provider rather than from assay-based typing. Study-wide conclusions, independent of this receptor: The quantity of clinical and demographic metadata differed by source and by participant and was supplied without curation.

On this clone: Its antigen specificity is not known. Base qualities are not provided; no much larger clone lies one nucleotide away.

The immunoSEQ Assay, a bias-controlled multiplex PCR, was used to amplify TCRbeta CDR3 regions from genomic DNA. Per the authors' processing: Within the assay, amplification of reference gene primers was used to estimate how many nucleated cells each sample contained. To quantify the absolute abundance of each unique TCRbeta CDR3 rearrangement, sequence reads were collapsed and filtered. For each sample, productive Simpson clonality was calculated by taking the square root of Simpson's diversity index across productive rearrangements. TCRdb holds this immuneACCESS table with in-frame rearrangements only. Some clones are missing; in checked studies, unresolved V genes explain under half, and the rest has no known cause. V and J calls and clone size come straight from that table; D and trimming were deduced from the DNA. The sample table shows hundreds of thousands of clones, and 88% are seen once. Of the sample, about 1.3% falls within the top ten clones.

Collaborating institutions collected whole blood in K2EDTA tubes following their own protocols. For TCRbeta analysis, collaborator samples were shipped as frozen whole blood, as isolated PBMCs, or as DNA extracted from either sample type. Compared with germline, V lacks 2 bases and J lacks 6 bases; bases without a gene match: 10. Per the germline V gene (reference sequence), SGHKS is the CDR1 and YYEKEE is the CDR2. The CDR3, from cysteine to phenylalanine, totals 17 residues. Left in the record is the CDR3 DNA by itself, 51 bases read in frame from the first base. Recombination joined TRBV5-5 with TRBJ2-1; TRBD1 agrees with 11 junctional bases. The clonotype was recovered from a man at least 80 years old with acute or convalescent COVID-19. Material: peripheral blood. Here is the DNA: TGTGCCAGCAGCTTCCGGACAGGGGGCGCGGCCCTCAATGAGCAGTTCTTC. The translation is CASSFRTGGAALNEQFF.